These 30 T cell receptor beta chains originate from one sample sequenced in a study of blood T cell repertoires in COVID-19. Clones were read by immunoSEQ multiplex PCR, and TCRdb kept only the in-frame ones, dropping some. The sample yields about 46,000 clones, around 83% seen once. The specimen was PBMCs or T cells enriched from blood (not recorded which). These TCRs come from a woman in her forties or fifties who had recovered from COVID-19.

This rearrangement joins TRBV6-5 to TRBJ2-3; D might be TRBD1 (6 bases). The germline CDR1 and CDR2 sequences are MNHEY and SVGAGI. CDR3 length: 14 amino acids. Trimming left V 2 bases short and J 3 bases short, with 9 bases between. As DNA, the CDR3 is TGTGCCAGCAGTTACGGGGACAATACAGATACGCAGTATTTT. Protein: CASSYGDNTDTQYF.

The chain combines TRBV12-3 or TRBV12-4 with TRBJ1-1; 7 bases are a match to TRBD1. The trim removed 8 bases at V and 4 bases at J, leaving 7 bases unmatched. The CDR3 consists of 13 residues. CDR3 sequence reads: CASGRYRGTEAFF. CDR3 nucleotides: TGTGCCAGCGGACGATACAGGGGCACTGAAGCTTTCTTT.

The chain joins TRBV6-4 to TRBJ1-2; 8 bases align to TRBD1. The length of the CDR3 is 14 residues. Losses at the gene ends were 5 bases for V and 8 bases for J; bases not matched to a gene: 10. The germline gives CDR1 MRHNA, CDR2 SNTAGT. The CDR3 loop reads CASSPLGQGIGYTF. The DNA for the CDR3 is TGTGCCAGCAGTCCCCTCGGACAGGGAATAGGCTACACCTTC.

The CDR3 sequence is CASSMHRTSGANVLTF. The CDR3 coding sequence is TGTGCCAGTAGTATGCACAGAACCTCTGGGGCCAACGTCCTGACTTTC. The chain has TRBV19 and TRBJ2-6; D gene unclear. V lost 3 bases, J lost 0 bases, and 9 bases lay in between. Germline CDR1 is LNHDA and CDR2 is SQIVND (reference sequence). The CDR3 is made up of 16 amino acids.

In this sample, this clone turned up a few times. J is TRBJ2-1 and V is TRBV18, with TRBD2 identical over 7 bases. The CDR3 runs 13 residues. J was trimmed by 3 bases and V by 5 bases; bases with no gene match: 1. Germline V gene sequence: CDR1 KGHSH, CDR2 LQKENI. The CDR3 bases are TGTGCCAGCTCATGGGGGGGCTACAATGAGCAGTTCTTC. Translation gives CASSWGGYNEQFF. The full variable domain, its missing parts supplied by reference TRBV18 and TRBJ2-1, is NAGVMQNPRHLVRRRGQEARLRCSPMKGHSHVYWYRQLPEEGLKFMVYLQKENIIDESGMPKERFSAEFPKEGPSILRIQQVVRGDSAAYFCASSWGGYNEQFFGPGTRLTVL.

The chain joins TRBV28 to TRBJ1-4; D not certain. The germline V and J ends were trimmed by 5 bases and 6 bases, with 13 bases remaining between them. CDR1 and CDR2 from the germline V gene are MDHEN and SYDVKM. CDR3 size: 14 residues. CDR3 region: CASSGRGNDEKLFF. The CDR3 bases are TGTGCCAGCAGTGGGAGAGGGAACGATGAAAAACTGTTTTTT.

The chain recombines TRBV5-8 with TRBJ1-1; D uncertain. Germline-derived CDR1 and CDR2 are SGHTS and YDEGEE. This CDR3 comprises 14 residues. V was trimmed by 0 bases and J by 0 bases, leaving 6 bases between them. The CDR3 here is CASSLVSVNTEAFF. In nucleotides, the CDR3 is TGTGCCAGCAGCTTGGTATCTGTGAACACTGAAGCTTTCTTT. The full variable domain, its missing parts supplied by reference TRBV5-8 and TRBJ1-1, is EAGVTQSPTHLIKTRGQQATLRCSPISGHTSVYWYQQALGLGLQFLLWYDEGEERNRGNFPPRFSGRQFPNYSSELNVNALELEDSALYLCASSLVSVNTEAFFGQGTRLTVV.

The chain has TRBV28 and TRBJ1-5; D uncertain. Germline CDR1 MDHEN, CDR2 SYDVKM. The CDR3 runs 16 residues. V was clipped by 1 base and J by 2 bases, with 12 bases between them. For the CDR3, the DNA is TGTGCCAGCAGTTTATCACCTCGCACGGGCAATCAGCCCCAGCATTTT. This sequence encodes CASSLSPRTGNQPQHF.

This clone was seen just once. CDR3 coding DNA: TGTGCCAGCAGTTCCCATCGGGGGGGCACAGATACGCAGTATTTT. Translation gives CASSSHRGGTDTQYF. The chain employs TRBV28 and TRBJ2-3, with 7 bases lining up with TRBD2. This CDR3 is 15 amino acids long. Losses at the gene ends were 4 bases for V and 1 base for J; bases not matched to a gene: 5. Germline V CDR1 and CDR2: MDHEN, SYDVKM.

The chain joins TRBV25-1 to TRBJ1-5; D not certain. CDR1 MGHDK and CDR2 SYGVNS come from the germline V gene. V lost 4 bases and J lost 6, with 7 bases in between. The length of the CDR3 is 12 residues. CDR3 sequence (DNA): TGTGCCAGCAGTGTCGCAGGTCAGCCCCAGCATTTT. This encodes CASSVAGQPQHF.

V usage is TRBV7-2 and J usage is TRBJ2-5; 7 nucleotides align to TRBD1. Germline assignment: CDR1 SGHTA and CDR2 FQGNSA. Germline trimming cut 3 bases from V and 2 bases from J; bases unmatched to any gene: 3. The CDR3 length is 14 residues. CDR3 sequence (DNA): TGTGCCAGCAGCTTTACAGGGGTGCAAGAGACCCAGTACTTC. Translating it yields CASSFTGVQETQYF.

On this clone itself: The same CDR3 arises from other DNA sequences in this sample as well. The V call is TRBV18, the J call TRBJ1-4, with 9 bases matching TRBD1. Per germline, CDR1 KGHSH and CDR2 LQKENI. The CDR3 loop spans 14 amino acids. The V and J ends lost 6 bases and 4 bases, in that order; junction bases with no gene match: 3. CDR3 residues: CASSPGQGNEKLFF. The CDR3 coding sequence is TGTGCCAGCTCGCCGGGACAGGGTAATGAAAAACTGTTTTTT.

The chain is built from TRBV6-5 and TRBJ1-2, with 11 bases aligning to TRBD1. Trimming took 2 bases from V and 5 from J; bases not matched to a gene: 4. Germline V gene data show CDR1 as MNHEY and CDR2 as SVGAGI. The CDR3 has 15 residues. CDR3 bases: TGTGCCAGCAGTTACGCCGGGACAGGGGGTTATGGCTACACCTTC. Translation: CASSYAGTGGYGYTF.

Here the CDR3 DNA reads TGCAGCGTTGAGCTTCCGGGACTTGGTGGCAATCAGCCCCAGCATTTT. It encodes CSVELPGLGGNQPQHF. The rearrangement uses TRBV29-1 and TRBJ1-5, with a tentative D call TRBD1 (5 bases). The V and J ends lost 3 bases and 2 bases respectively, with 17 bases between them. This CDR3 spans 16 amino acids. Germline V gene sequence: CDR1 SQVTM, CDR2 ANQGSEA.

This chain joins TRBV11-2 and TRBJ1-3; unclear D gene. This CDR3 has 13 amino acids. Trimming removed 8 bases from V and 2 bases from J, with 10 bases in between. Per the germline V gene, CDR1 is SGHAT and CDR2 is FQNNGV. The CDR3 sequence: CASRPGAGNTIYF. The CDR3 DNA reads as TGTGCCAGCCGGCCCGGGGCTGGAAACACCATATATTTT.

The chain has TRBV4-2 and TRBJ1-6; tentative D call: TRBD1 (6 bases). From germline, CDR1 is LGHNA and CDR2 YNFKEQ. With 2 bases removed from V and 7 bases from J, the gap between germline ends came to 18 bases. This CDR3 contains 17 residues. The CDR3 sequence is CASSQPQGSGNNSPLHF. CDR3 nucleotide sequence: TGTGCCAGCAGCCAACCACAGGGTTCGGGAAACAATTCACCCCTCCACTTT.

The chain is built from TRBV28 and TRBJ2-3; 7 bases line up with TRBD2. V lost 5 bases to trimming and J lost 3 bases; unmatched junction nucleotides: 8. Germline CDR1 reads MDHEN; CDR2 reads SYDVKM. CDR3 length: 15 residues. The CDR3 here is CASSREGLGTDTQYF. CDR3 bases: TGTGCCAGCAGTAGGGAGGGACTTGGGACAGATACGCAGTATTTT.

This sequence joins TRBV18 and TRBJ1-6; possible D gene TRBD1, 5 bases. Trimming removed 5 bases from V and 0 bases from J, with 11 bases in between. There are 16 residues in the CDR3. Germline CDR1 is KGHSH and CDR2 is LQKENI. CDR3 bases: TGTGCCAGCTCAGACAGACAGAGCTCCTATAATTCACCCCTCCACTTT. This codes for CASSDRQSSYNSPLHF.

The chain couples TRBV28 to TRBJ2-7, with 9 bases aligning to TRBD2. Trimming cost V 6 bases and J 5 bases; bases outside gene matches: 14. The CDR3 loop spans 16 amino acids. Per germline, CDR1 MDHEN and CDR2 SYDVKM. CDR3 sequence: CASSPEWRGGPHEQYF. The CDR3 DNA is TGTGCCAGCAGCCCCGAATGGCGGGGGGGCCCCCACGAGCAGTACTTC.

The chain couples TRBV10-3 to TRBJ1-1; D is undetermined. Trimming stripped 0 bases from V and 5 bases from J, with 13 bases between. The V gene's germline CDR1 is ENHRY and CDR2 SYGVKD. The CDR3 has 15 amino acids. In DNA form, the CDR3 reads TGTGCCATCAGTGAGTCTCAAAATCGGCGGACTGAAGCTTTCTTT. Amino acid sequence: CAISESQNRRTEAFF.

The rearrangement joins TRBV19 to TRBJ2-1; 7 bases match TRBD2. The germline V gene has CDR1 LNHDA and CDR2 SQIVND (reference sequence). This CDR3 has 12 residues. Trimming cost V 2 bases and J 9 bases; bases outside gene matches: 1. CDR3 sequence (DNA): TGTGCCAGTAGTATATGGGGGGGTGAGCAGTTCTTC. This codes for CASSIWGGEQFF. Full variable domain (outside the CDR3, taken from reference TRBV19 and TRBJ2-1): DGGITQSPKYLFRKEGQNVTLSCEQNLNHDAMYWYRQDPGQGLRLIYYSQIVNDFQKGDIAEGYSVSREKKESFPLTVTSAQKNPTAFYLCASSIWGGEQFFGPGTRLTVL.

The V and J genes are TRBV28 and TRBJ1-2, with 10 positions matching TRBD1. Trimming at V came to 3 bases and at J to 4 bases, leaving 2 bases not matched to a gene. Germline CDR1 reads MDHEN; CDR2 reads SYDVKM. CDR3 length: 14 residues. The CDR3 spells CASSFGTGAYGYTF. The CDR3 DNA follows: TGTGCCAGCAGTTTTGGGACAGGGGCCTATGGCTACACCTTC.

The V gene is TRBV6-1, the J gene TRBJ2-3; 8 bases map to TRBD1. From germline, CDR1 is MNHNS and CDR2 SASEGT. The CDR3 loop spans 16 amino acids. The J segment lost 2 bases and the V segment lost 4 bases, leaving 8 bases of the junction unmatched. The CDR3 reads CASSGQGTSNTDTQYF. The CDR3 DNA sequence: TGTGCCAGCAGTGGACAGGGGACGAGCAACACAGATACGCAGTATTTT.

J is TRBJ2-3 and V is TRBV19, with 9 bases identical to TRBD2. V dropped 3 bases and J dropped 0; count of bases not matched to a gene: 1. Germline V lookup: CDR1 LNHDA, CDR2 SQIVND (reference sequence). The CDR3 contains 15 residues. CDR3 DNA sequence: TGTGCCAGTAGTATTACTAGCGGGAGCACAGATACGCAGTATTTT. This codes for CASSITSGSTDTQYF.

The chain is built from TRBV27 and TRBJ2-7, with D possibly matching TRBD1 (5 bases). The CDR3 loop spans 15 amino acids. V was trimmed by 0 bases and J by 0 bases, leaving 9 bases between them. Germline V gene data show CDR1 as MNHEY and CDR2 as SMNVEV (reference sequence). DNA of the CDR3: TGTGCCAGCAGTTTATCAGGGGTTGGCTCCTACGAGCAGTACTTC. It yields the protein CASSLSGVGSYEQYF.

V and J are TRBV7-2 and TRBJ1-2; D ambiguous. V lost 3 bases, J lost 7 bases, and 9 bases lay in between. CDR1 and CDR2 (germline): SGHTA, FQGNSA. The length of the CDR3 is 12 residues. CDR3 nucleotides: TGTGCCAGCAGCTTTCCGTCACTTGGCTACACCTTC. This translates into CASSFPSLGYTF.

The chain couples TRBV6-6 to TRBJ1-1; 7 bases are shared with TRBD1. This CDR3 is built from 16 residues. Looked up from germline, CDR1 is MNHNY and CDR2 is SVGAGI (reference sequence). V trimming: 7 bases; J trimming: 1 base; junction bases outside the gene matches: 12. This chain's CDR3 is CASTKDREFKNTEAFF. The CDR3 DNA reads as TGTGCCAGCACTAAAGACAGGGAATTCAAGAACACTGAAGCTTTCTTT.

For the CDR3, the DNA is TGTGCCAGTACGCGGGTAGGGGGGGCTTCTCAGCCCCAGCATTTT. Translation: CASTRVGGASQPQHF. The chain recombines TRBV19 with TRBJ1-5; possibly TRBD1 for D (6 bases). From germline, CDR1 is LNHDA and CDR2 SQIVND (reference sequence). V was cut by 7 bases and J by 6 bases, with 19 bases left in between. This CDR3 region has 15 residues.

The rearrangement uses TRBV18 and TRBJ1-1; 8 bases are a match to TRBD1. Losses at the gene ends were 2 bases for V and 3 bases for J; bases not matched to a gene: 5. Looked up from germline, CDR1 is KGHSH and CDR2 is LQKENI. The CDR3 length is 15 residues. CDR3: CASSPIGTGHTEAFF. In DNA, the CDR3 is TGTGCCAGCTCACCAATCGGGACAGGACACACTGAAGCTTTCTTT.

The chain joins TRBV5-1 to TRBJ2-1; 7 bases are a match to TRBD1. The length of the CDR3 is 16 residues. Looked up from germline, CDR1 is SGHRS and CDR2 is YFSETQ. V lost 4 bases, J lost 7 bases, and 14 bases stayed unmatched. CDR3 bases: TGCGCCAGCAGCCCGCCGAGGGACAGCTTAGGAAATGAGCAGTTCTTC. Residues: CASSPPRDSLGNEQFF.